A selection of T cell receptor beta chains follows, all from one sample in a study of tumor-infiltrating lymphocytes in oesophageal squamous cell carcinoma. TCRdb re-derived calls from the PCR reads in MiXCR, one entry per CDR3 protein. The data contain roughly 10,000 distinct CDR3 sequences, approximately 60% of them singletons. What was sequenced was esophageal tumor tissue. These receptor sequences come from a female donor with esophageal squamous cell carcinoma. CDR3s include the opening cysteine and the closing phenylalanine or tryptophan. The D gene is left open where the match is weak. Clone size is not always given. Where it is, it says once, few, many or a class for expanded clones.

J gene,D gene,clone size,V gene,CDR3 protein,CDR3 DNA
TRBJ2-2,-,-,TRBV7-6,CASSSRSFTGELFF,TGTGCTAGCAGCTCCCGATCGTTCACCGGGGAGCTGTTTTTT
TRBJ2-1,-,few,TRBV7-6,CASSLGGQRSNEQFF,TGTGCCAGCAGCTTGGGGGGACAGCGCAGCAATGAGCAGTTCTTC
TRBJ2-7,-,-,TRBV5-1,CASSLAPGTSYEQYF,TGCGCCAGCAGCTTGGCCCCCGGGACATCCTACGAGCAGTACTTC
TRBJ2-1,-,-,TRBV7-8,CASSLFLGSTSYNEQFF,TGTGCCAGCAGCCTCTTCTTGGGAAGTACATCCTACAATGAGCAGTTCTTC
TRBJ2-1,-,-,TRBV12-3/TRBV12-4,CASSPDQVRYNEQFF,TGTGCCAGCAGTCCCGACCAAGTGAGATACAATGAGCAGTTCTTC
TRBJ2-1,TRBD2,-,TRBV11-2,CASSTVGLVNEQFF,TGTGCCAGCAGCACAGTCGGACTAGTAAATGAGCAGTTCTTC
TRBJ2-1,-,-,TRBV7-2,CASSFLSGTSSYNEQFF,TGTGCCAGCAGCTTCCTTAGTGGGACAAGCTCCTACAATGAGCAGTTCTTC
TRBJ2-5,TRBD2,-,TRBV7-9,CASSTLAGVGETQYF,TGTGCCAGCAGCACTCTAGCGGGAGTCGGAGAGACCCAGTACTTC
TRBJ2-1,-,-,TRBV27,CASSLDSLYNEQFF,TGTGCCAGCAGTTTAGACTCCCTCTACAATGAGCAGTTCTTC
TRBJ1-5,-,-,TRBV28,CASSLLSGVQPQHF,TGTGCCAGCAGTTTACTCTCAGGGGTACAGCCCCAGCATTTT
TRBJ1-2,-,-,TRBV28,CASSLGAQLYGYTF,TGTGCCAGCAGTTTAGGGGCCCAGCTCTATGGCTACACCTTC
TRBJ2-2,TRBD2,-,TRBV7-3,CASSSAGGGELFF,TGTGCCAGCAGCTCTGCGGGAGGTGGGGAGCTGTTTTTT
TRBJ2-1,-,few,TRBV7-2,CASSLNFVTRAYNEQFF,TGTGCCAGCAGCTTAAATTTTGTGACTAGGGCCTACAATGAGCAGTTCTTC
TRBJ2-7,-,few,TRBV7-8,CASSFKQGPSYEQYF,TGTGCCAGCAGCTTTAAACAGGGCCCATCCTACGAGCAGTACTTC
TRBJ2-6,-,many,TRBV24-1,CATSDLRGSGANVLTF,TGTGCCACCAGTGATTTGAGGGGTTCTGGGGCCAACGTCCTGACTTTC
TRBJ2-6,-,-,TRBV11-2,CASSLPPGLWANVLTF,TGTGCCAGCAGCCTACCCCCAGGGCTTTGGGCCAACGTCCTGACTTTC
TRBJ2-3,-,large,TRBV7-9,CASSSPGLSTDTQYF,TGTGCCAGCAGCTCACCTGGACTAAGCACAGATACGCAGTATTTT
TRBJ1-1,-,many,TRBV6-6,CASSYSSLNTEAFF,TGTGCCAGCAGTTACTCGTCGCTGAACACTGAAGCTTTCTTT
TRBJ2-2,-,-,TRBV7-6,CASSLVLPNTGELFF,TGTGCCAGCAGCTTAGTACTACCGAACACCGGGGAGCTGTTTTTT
TRBJ1-1,-,many,TRBV27,CASSLTRAGRTEAFF,TGTGCCAGCAGTTTAACGCGCGCGGGGAGAACTGAAGCTTTCTTT
TRBJ2-3,-,few,TRBV7-9,CASSLAGGSTDTQYF,TGTGCCAGCAGCTTAGCGGGAGGAAGTACAGATACGCAGTATTTT
TRBJ2-4,TRBD1,-,TRBV24-1,CATSDPEGQESPARYF,TGTGCCACCAGTGACCCTGAGGGACAGGAGTCTCCCGCTAGGTACTTT